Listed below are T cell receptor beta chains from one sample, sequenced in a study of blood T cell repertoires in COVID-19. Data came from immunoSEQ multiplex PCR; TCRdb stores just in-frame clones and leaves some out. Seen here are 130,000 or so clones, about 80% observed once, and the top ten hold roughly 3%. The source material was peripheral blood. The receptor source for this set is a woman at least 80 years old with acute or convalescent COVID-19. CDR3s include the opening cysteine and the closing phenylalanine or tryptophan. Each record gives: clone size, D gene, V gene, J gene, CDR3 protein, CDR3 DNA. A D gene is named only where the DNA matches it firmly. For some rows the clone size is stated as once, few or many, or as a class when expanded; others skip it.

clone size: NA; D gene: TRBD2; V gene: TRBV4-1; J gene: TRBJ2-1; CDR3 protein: CASSQDPSGGDREQFF; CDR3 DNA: TGCGCCAGCAGCCAAGATCCCAGCGGGGGGGACCGCGAGCAGTTCTTC
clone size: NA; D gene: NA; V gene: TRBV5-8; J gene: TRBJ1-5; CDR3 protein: CASSLPGQQPQHF; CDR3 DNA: TGTGCCAGCAGCTTGCCAGGACAGCAGCCCCAGCATTTT
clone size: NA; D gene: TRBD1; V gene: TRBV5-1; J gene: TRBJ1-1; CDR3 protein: CASSVGGEVTEAFF; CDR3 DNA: TGCGCCAGCAGCGTAGGGGGCGAAGTCACTGAAGCTTTCTTT
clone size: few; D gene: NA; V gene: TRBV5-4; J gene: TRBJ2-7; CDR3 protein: CASSLVGRSGYEQYF; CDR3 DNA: TGTGCCAGCAGCTTGGTTGGGAGGTCCGGGTACGAGCAGTACTTC
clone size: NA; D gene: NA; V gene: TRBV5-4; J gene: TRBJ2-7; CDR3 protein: CASSGRGPYEQYF; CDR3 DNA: TGTGCCAGCAGCGGGCGGGGCCCCTACGAGCAGTACTTC
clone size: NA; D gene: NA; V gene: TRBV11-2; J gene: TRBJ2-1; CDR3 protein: CASSSQDTVGFF; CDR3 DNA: TGTGCCAGCAGCAGCCAGGACACGGTAGGGTTCTTC
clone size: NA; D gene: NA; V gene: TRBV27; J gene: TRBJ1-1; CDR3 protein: CASSRRVLTGRMNTEAFF; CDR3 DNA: TGTGCCAGCAGCCGAAGGGTTCTTACAGGCCGCATGAACACTGAAGCTTTCTTT
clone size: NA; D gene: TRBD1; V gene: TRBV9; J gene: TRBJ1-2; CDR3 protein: CASRAGGAGYDGYTF; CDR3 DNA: TGTGCCAGCAGAGCAGGGGGCGCAGGGTATGATGGCTACACCTTC
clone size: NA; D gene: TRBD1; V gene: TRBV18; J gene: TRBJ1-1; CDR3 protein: CASSPSQGTDEAFF; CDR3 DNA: TGTGCCAGCTCACCCTCACAGGGGACGGATGAAGCTTTCTTT
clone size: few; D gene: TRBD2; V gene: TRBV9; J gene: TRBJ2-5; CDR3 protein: CASSLGSGGEETQYF; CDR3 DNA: TGTGCCAGCAGCTTGGGTAGCGGGGGGGAGGAGACCCAGTACTTC
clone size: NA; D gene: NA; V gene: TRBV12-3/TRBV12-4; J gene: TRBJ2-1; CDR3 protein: CASSSYYEQFF; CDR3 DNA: TGTGCCAGCAGTTCCTATTATGAGCAGTTCTTC
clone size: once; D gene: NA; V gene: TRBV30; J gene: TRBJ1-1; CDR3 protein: CAWSVFGTRSEAFF; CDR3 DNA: TGTGCCTGGAGTGTGTTCGGCACCCGGAGTGAAGCTTTCTTT